This TCR beta chain was observed in a study of siplizumab effects on memory and regulatory T cells. General study findings and limits: Naive T cells seemed more diverse than memory cells and seemed major alloresponse contributors.

Notes on this clone: What it binds is not known.

Trimming stripped 2 bases from V and 0 bases from J, with 13 bases between. The germline V gene has CDR1 LNHNV and CDR2 YYDKDF (reference sequence). This CDR3 region has 17 residues. The data were produced by immunoSEQ multiplex PCR, yet TCRdb's version contains in-frame clones alone and is incomplete. The top ten clones hold under 0.15% of a sample with around 100,000 clones, 75% to 95% of them seen once. This receptor was taken from a human donor in good health. The material sequenced was CD4+ T cells sorted from blood. The chain recombines TRBV15 with TRBJ1-4, with D maybe TRBD1 (6 bases). The CDR3 is CATSRSGAGATNEKLFF. DNA for the CDR3: TGTGCCACCAGCAGATCAGGGGCAGGGGCAACTAATGAAAAACTGTTTTTT. Combining the CDR3 with reference TRBV15 and TRBJ1-4 gives the whole variable domain DAMVIQNPRYQVTQFGKPVTLSCSQTLNHNVMYWYQQKSSQAPKLLFHYYDKDFNNEADTPDNFQSRRPNTSFCFLDIRSPGLGDTAMYLCATSRSGAGATNEKLFFGSGTQLSVL.